Reported below is one TCR beta chain. The sample is drawn from a study of response to subunit inactivated influenza vaccine. TCRdb fed the RT-PCR reads into MiXCR, producing one record per CDR3 protein. The repertoire includes hundreds of thousands of distinct CDR3 sequences, approximately 7.6% of them detected once, and over 10% sits in the top ten. The CDR3 consists of 13 residues. Germline V gene sequence: CDR1 MDHEN, CDR2 SYDVKM. The germline V and J ends were trimmed by 6 bases and 4 bases, with 10 bases remaining between them. This clonotype originated in a man aged 50 to 75 who received an inactivated influenza vaccine. The chain recombines TRBV28 with TRBJ2-1; D is possibly TRBD1 (6 bases). The material was PBMCs from blood, obtained around 2 years after vaccination. Here the CDR3 reads CASRMDSYNEQFF. In nucleotides, the CDR3 is TGTGCCAGCAGAATGGACAGTTACAATGAGCAGTTCTTC.